The 30 T cell receptor beta chains below all came from one sample that was sequenced in a study of CD8 T cells in ankylosing spondylitis. TCRdb recomputed calls from the 5' RACE reads with MiXCR, one row per CDR3 protein. The table shows approximately 260,000 distinct CDR3 sequences, with 8% to 9.5% occurring only once. The sequenced sample consisted of blood, either unsorted or a sorted T cell fraction (not recorded which). These receptors all come from a male donor with ankylosing spondylitis or in good health (not recorded which).

This clonotype has more than one count but fewer than ten. The J gene is TRBJ1-1, the V gene TRBV12-3 or TRBV12-4, with a weak D call TRBD1 (6 bases). With 6 bases removed from V and 6 bases from J, the gap between germline ends came to 20 bases. The CDR3 has 15 residues. In nucleotides, the CDR3 is TGTGCCAGCAGGAGGCTGGAACAGGGAGGGGCTGAAGCTTTCTTT. Protein product: CASRRLEQGGAEAFF.

This clonotype was recorded at least ten times. J is TRBJ2-1 and V is TRBV20-1; D is possibly TRBD2 (5 bases). The germline V and J ends were trimmed by 8 bases and 4 bases, with 15 bases remaining between them. The CDR3 is made up of 13 amino acids. Germline V gene sequence: CDR1 DFQATT, CDR2 SNEGSKA (reference sequence). CDR3: CSLYLEEYNEQFF. The CDR3 nucleotides read TGCAGTCTCTATTTGGAGGAGTACAATGAGCAGTTCTTC.

This clonotype was detected ten times or more. The rearrangement uses TRBV20-1 and TRBJ2-3; D gene uncertain. The CDR3 length is 12 residues. Germline V gene lookup returns CDR1 DFQATT and CDR2 SNEGSKA (reference sequence). V gave up 3 bases and J gave up 3 bases, with 7 bases separating them. The CDR3 DNA is TGCAGTGCTAGCATGAGGACAGATACGCAGTATTTT. Protein product: CSASMRTDTQYF.

CDR3 bases: TGTGCCAGCAGTGTCACGGGGGAGGTCACCAACACTGAAGCTTTCTTT. It encodes CASSVTGEVTNTEAFF. The J gene is TRBJ1-1, the V gene TRBV7-2; TRBD1 might be the D (5 bases). This CDR3 has 16 residues. Deletions cut 6 bases from V and 2 bases from J, with 19 bases between. CDR1 is SGHTA, CDR2 FQGNSA, per germline. The complete variable domain, with remaining parts taken from reference TRBV7-2 and TRBJ1-1, reads GAGVSQSPSNKVTEKGKDVELRCDPISGHTALYWYRQSLGQGLEFLIYFQGNSAPDKSGLPSDRFSAERTGGSVSTLTIQRTQQEDSAVYLCASSVTGEVTNTEAFFGQGTRLTVV.

This clonotype was counted only a few times. The V call is TRBV20-1, the J call TRBJ2-3; 9 bases line up with TRBD1. This CDR3 has 15 amino acids. CDR1 and CDR2 from the germline V gene are DFQATT and SNEGSKA (reference sequence). With V trimmed by 0 bases and J by 5 bases, 6 bases remained unmatched. CDR3 in amino acids: CSARDHRGQEDTQYF. CDR3 sequence (DNA): TGCAGTGCTAGAGACCACAGGGGGCAGGAAGATACGCAGTATTTT.

Ten or more counts support this clonotype. This chain joins TRBV29-1 and TRBJ1-1; 8 nucleotides align to TRBD1. The germline CDR1 and CDR2 sequences are SQVTM and ANQGSEA. This CDR3 spans 13 amino acids. V trimming: 8 bases; J trimming: 1 base; junction bases outside the gene matches: 6. In nucleotides, the CDR3 is TGCAGCACCCGACAGGGGCAGAACACTGAAGCTTTCTTT. Its protein product is CSTRQGQNTEAFF.

Of note for this clonotype: Being one base from a much bigger clone, this may be a read error. The chain has TRBV20-1 and TRBJ2-1, with TRBD1 as a possible D gene (5 bases). Germline lookup yields CDR1 DFQATT and CDR2 SNEGSKA (reference sequence). V was clipped by 4 bases and J by 9 bases, with 10 bases between them. This CDR3 has 11 amino acids. This CDR3 reads CSATGSTEQFF. Written as DNA, the CDR3 is TGCAGTGCTACAGGGTCCACTGAGCAGTTCTTC.

This clonotype came up many times. The chain joins TRBV5-1 to TRBJ1-1, with 10 bases matching TRBD1. The ends lost 7 bases at V and 5 bases at J; junction bases unmatched: 5. The CDR3 runs 13 residues. Germline CDR1 and CDR2: SGHRS and YFSETQ. The CDR3 DNA reads as TGCGCCAGCGGCTGGGACAGGGGAACTGAAGCTTTCTTT. Its protein is CASGWDRGTEAFF.

In its sample, this clonotype was seen many times. For the CDR3, the DNA is TGTGCCAGCAGCTTAGTTCAGGGGCCCCTACGGACCTTC. It codes for CASSLVQGPLRTF. The chain recombines TRBV7-2 with TRBJ1-2; D is possibly TRBD1 (6 bases). V was cut by 1 base and J by 14 bases, with 17 bases left in between. This CDR3 spans 13 amino acids. The germline V gene encodes CDR1 SGHTA and CDR2 FQGNSA.

This clonotype was found many times. The chain employs TRBV7-8 and TRBJ1-1, with unresolved D. The V gene lost 7 bases and the J gene lost 13 bases, with 22 bases spanning the gap. Per germline, CDR1 SGHVS and CDR2 FQNEAQ. This CDR3 contains 13 residues. DNA for the CDR3: TGTGCCAGCACCTATTCGCAGGTGGGGTCAGTTTTCTTT. The encoded protein is CASTYSQVGSVFF.

In this sample, this clonotype turned up many times. J is TRBJ2-1 and V is TRBV6-4; 8 bases are shared with TRBD1. V gave up 5 bases and J gave up 7 bases; unmatched junction bases: 10. CDR3 size: 15 residues. The germline gives CDR1 MRHNA, CDR2 SNTAGT. The CDR3 nucleotides are TGTGCCAGCAGTCTCAGGGGACAGGAGGGGAATGAGCAGTTCTTC. Amino acids: CASSLRGQEGNEQFF.

On this clonotype: One base away lies a much larger clone, so this may be a sequencing read error. The rearrangement links TRBV12-3 or TRBV12-4 to TRBJ1-1; D gene unclear. CDR3 size: 15 residues. Trimming took 2 bases from V and 0 from J, leaving 10 bases between them. The CDR3 DNA reads TGTGCCAGCAGTTTATTTCACGACATGAACACTGAAGCTTTCTTT. The encoded protein is CASSLFHDMNTEAFF.

This clonotype was seen many times. J is TRBJ2-7 and V is TRBV12-3 or TRBV12-4, with D perhaps TRBD1 (6 bases). V lost 3 bases, J lost 1 base, and 10 bases lay in between. This CDR3 is built from 14 residues. The CDR3 is CASSFRTASYEQYF. In DNA, the CDR3 is TGTGCCAGCAGTTTTCGGACAGCTTCCTACGAGCAGTACTTC.

This clonotype appeared many times. The gene calls are TRBV5-1 and TRBJ1-1; TRBD1 might be the D (6 bases). Trimming stripped 4 bases from V and 3 bases from J, with 7 bases between. Germline CDR1 is SGHRS and CDR2 is YFSETQ. This CDR3 has 12 amino acids. DNA of the CDR3: TGCGCCAGCAGCCGACAGGACACTGAAGCTTTCTTT. This sequence encodes CASSRQDTEAFF.

This clonotype was observed at least ten times. The chain couples TRBV6-2 or TRBV6-3 to TRBJ1-5; 7 bases map to TRBD1. Germline CDR1 and CDR2: MNHEY and SVGEGT. The V gene end was trimmed by 8 bases and the J gene end by 2 bases; junction bases not matched to a gene: 12. CDR3 length: 16 residues. In DNA, the CDR3 is TGTGCCAGCGATCTGGACAGGTCGCGTCGCAATCAGCCCCAGCATTTT. As protein: CASDLDRSRRNQPQHF.

This clonotype was found many times. The chain employs TRBV19 and TRBJ2-2; D may be TRBD2 (5 bases). The CDR3 covers 14 residues. Germline V gene lookup returns CDR1 LNHDA and CDR2 SQIVND (reference sequence). V shed 5 bases and J shed 7 bases, with 14 bases lying between them. Here the CDR3 DNA reads TGTGCCAGTAGTGCGGACTCTTTGGGCGGGGAGCTGTTTTTT. It is translated as CASSADSLGGELFF.

The rearrangement links TRBV25-1 to TRBJ2-7; D gene unclear. V lost 3 bases, J lost 9 bases, and 18 bases lay in between. There are 14 residues in the CDR3. Germline lookup yields CDR1 MGHDK and CDR2 SYGVNS. CDR3 coding DNA: TGTGCCAGCAGTGACAAGGGCCTTGCTTCGGTGCAGTACTTC. Amino acids: CASSDKGLASVQYF.

This chain connects TRBV20-1 to TRBJ2-1, with D possibly matching TRBD2 (6 bases). The CDR3 loop spans 15 amino acids. The ends were cut back, 4 bases at V and 1 base at J, with 14 bases in the middle. CDR1 and CDR2 from the germline V gene are DFQATT and SNEGSKA (reference sequence). Here the CDR3 DNA reads TGCAGTGCTATCAATAGCGGCCTTTCCTACAATGAGCAGTTCTTC. Protein: CSAINSGLSYNEQFF.

This clonotype was counted many times. The gene calls are TRBV7-2 and TRBJ2-1; TRBD2 matches 8 bases. CDR1 is SGHTA and CDR2 is FQGNSA in the germline V gene. Trimming at V came to 2 bases and at J to 6 bases, leaving 6 bases not matched to a gene. The CDR3 has 15 residues. The CDR3 sequence: CASSLLAGLFNEQFF. The CDR3 DNA reads TGTGCCAGCAGCTTACTAGCGGGCCTGTTCAATGAGCAGTTCTTC.

The sample holds many counts of this clonotype. The gene calls are TRBV4-3 and TRBJ2-3, with 9 bases lining up with TRBD1. CDR3 length equals 15 residues. CDR1 LGHNA and CDR2 YSLEER come from the germline V gene. The V segment lost 4 bases and the J segment 7 bases; nucleotides outside the gene matches: 9. The CDR3 DNA follows: TGCGCCAGCAGCCCCCGGACAGGGGACGGGAATACGCAGTATTTT. This codes for CASSPRTGDGNTQYF.

This clonotype was recorded many times. The chain joins TRBV20-1 to TRBJ2-4, with 7 bases aligning to TRBD1. Losses at the gene ends were 6 bases for V and 0 bases for J; bases not matched to a gene: 11. The CDR3 sequence is 16 residues long. The V gene's germline CDR1 is DFQATT and CDR2 SNEGSKA (reference sequence). CDR3 nucleotide sequence: TGCAGTGCCCGGGACAGTTTCCTTATAGCCAAAAACATTCAGTACTTC. It translates to CSARDSFLIAKNIQYF.

This chain connects TRBV30 to TRBJ2-7, with a tentative D call TRBD2 (6 bases). CDR1 and CDR2 (germline): GTSNPN, SVGIG (reference sequence). This CDR3 has 17 amino acids. V gave up 2 bases and J gave up 2 bases, with 22 bases separating them. The CDR3 sequence: CAWSPGDAGWNPYEQYF. CDR3 sequence (DNA): TGTGCCTGGAGTCCGGGGGATGCGGGGTGGAATCCCTACGAGCAGTACTTC. Full variable domain (rest looked up from reference TRBV30 and TRBJ2-7): SQTIHQWPATLVQPVGSPLSLECTVEGTSNPNLYWYRQAAGRGLQLLFYSVGIGQISSEVPQNLSASRPQDRQFILSSKKLLLSDSGFYLCAWSPGDAGWNPYEQYFGPGTRLTVT.

This clonotype appeared a few times. The DNA for the CDR3 is TGTGCCAGTAAGCAGGGGGCAGGTGAAAAACTGTTTTTT. It is translated as CASKQGAGEKLFF. The rearrangement links TRBV19 to TRBJ1-4, with 8 bases that match TRBD1. CDR1 is LNHDA, CDR2 SQIVND, per germline (reference sequence). This CDR3 is built from 13 residues. V lost 7 bases to trimming and J lost 7 bases; unmatched junction nucleotides: 5. Full variable domain (remainder filled in from reference TRBV19 and TRBJ1-4): DGGITQSPKYLFRKEGQNVTLSCEQNLNHDAMYWYRQDPGQGLRLIYYSQIVNDFQKGDIAEGYSVSREKKESFPLTVTSAQKNPTAFYLCASKQGAGEKLFFGSGTQLSVL.

This chain connects TRBV7-9 to TRBJ1-2, with 9 bases fitting TRBD1. Germline V gene sequence: CDR1 SEHNR, CDR2 FQNEAQ (reference sequence). The CDR3 has 14 amino acids. V gave up 5 bases and J gave up 7 bases; unmatched junction bases: 8. The CDR3 here is CASSDPPTGGGYTF. In DNA, the CDR3 is TGTGCCAGCAGCGACCCCCCGACAGGGGGTGGCTACACCTTC.

The chain employs TRBV11-2 and TRBJ2-1; 8 bases agree with TRBD1. The trim removed 2 bases at V and 3 bases at J, leaving 6 bases unmatched. Per the germline V gene, CDR1 is SGHAT and CDR2 is FQNNGV. This CDR3 spans 16 amino acids. The CDR3 spells CASSLSTGGYYNEQFF. For the CDR3, the DNA is TGTGCCAGCAGCTTATCTACAGGGGGATACTACAATGAGCAGTTCTTC.

Many counts were recorded for this clonotype. This rearrangement joins TRBV24-1 to TRBJ2-1, with D possibly matching TRBD1 (6 bases). Germline V CDR1 and CDR2: KGHDR, SFDVKD. This CDR3 spans 16 amino acids. The germline V and J ends were trimmed by 1 base and 2 bases, with 11 bases remaining between them. This CDR3 reads CATSDFSGETYNEQFF. CDR3 DNA sequence: TGTGCCACCAGTGATTTTTCAGGGGAAACCTACAATGAGCAGTTCTTC.

Ten or more counts support this clonotype. The chain couples TRBV7-2 to TRBJ2-2; perhaps TRBD1 as D (5 bases). CDR3 length equals 14 residues. V was pared by 4 bases and J by 5 bases, with 11 bases between. In germline, CDR1 is SGHTA, CDR2 FQGNSA. CDR3 sequence reads: CASSSVSGTGELFF. The CDR3 bases are TGTGCCAGCAGCTCCGTATCAGGGACCGGGGAGCTGTTTTTT.

There are many counts of this clonotype. The chain carries TRBV9 and TRBJ2-7, with 10 bases that match TRBD1. The CDR3 runs 15 residues. After removal of 0 bases from V and 3 bases from J, the junction contained 3 bases not matched to a gene. Germline-derived CDR1 and CDR2 are SGDLS and YYNGEE. CDR3 DNA sequence: TGTGCCAGCAGCGTAGGGGACAGGGGCCTCTACGAGCAGTACTTC. It specifies CASSVGDRGLYEQYF.

This clonotype came up many times. V and J are TRBV7-8 and TRBJ2-1, with TRBD1 matching over 8 bases. The germline V gene has CDR1 SGHVS and CDR2 FQNEAQ. CDR3 size: 14 residues. With 0 bases clipped from V and 7 bases from J, the junction kept 2 bases outside the gene matches. CDR3 residues: CASSLAQGANEQFF. CDR3 nucleotides: TGTGCCAGCAGCTTAGCGCAGGGGGCGAATGAGCAGTTCTTC.

The chain joins TRBV20-1 to TRBJ2-5, with 11 nucleotides matching TRBD2. Germline V CDR1 and CDR2: DFQATT, SNEGSKA (reference sequence). The V gene end was trimmed by 6 bases and the J gene end by 3 bases; junction bases not matched to a gene: 3. The length of the CDR3 is 13 residues. CDR3 nucleotide sequence: TGCAGTGCCTCGGGACTAGCGGAAGAGACCCAGTACTTC. It specifies CSASGLAEETQYF.